The clone carrying this T cell receptor (beta chain) appeared a single time. Clones were sequenced by immunoSEQ multiplex PCR, and TCRdb holds only the in-frame ones, with some missing. The sample includes over 200,000 clones, 88% of them seen just once. J gave up 2 bases and V 4 bases, and 11 bases lay outside the gene matches. CDR1 and CDR2 (germline): MNHEY, SMNVEV (reference sequence). The CDR3 has 17 amino acids. The data belong to a study of blood T cell repertoires in COVID-19. The wider study: Nucleic acid was either cDNA or gDNA, and it came from T cells, B-cell-depleted T cells, or PBMCs.

This TCR was recovered from a woman aged 25-40 years with acute or convalescent COVID-19. J is TRBJ2-7 and V is TRBV27; 10 bases are shared with TRBD1. Sequencing was done on a sample of peripheral blood. The CDR3 spells CASSYSAGDRGPYEQYF. The CDR3 DNA reads as TGTGCCAGCAGTTACTCCGCGGGGGACAGGGGCCCCTACGAGCAGTACTTC.